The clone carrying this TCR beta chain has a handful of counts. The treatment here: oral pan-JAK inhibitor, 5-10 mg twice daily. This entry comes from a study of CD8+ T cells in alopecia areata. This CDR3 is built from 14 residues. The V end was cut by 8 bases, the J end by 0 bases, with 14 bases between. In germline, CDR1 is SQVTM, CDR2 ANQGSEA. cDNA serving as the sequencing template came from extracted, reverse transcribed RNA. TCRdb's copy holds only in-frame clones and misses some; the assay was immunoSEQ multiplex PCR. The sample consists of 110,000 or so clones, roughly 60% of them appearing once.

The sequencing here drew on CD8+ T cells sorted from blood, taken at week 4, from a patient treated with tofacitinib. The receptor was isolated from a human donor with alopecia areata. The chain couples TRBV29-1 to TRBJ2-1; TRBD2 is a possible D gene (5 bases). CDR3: CSRGSGSSYNEQFF. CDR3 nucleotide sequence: TGCAGCCGGGGATCCGGAAGCTCCTACAATGAGCAGTTCTTC.